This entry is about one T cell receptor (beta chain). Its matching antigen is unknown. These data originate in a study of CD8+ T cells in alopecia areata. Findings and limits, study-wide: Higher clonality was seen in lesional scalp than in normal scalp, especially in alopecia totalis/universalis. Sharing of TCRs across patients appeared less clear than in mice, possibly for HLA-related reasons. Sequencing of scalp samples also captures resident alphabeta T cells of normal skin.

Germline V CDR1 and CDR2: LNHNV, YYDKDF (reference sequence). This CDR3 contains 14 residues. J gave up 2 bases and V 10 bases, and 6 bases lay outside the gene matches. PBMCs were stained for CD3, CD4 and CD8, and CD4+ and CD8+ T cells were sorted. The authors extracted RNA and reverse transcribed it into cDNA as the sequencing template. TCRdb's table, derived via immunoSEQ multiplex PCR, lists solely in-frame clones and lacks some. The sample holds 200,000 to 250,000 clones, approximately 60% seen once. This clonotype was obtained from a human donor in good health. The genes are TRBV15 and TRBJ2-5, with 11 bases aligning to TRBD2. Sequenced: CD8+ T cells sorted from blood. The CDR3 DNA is TGTGCCATAGGGACTAGCGGACCACAAGAGACCCAGTACTTC. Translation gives CAIGTSGPQETQYF.